The 26 T cell receptor beta chains presented below share a single source sample, sequenced in a study of regulatory T cells in long-lasting Graves disease. Specified time point: newly diagnosed GD, antithyroid drugs for less than 3 months. Generation of the TCR library employed RNA extracted from PBMCs. Arm-PCR of CDR3 regions and iRepertoire HTBI primers were the basis on which TCR beta libraries were built. MiXCR, run by TCRdb on the multiplex PCR reads, gives a single entry per CDR3 protein. Altogether 350,000 to 500,000 distinct CDR3 sequences are present, less than 15% being singletons, with the ten largest covering roughly a sixth. In addition, the sample was reused for a study of T cells in Graves' hyperthyroidism and ophthalmopathy.

The sample here was peripheral blood mononuclear cells (PBMCs), taken at new diagnosis, from a patient treated with antithyroid drugs. The receptors were gathered from a woman between 45 and 60 years old with Graves disease.

This clonotype was counted only a few times. This may be a read error, as it is one base from a much larger clone. This chain joins TRBV27 and TRBJ2-4, with 8 bases fitting TRBD2. Germline loops: CDR1 MNHEY, CDR2 SMNVEV (reference sequence). The V gene end was trimmed by 5 bases and the J gene end by 15 bases; junction bases not matched to a gene: 12. This CDR3 is built from 13 residues. CDR3 bases: TGTGCCAGCAGTCCGGGACTAGGGGAGACCCTGTACTTC. As protein: CASSPGLGETLYF.

The CDR3 sequence: CASSFDRSTDTQYF. Here the CDR3 DNA reads TGCGCCAGCAGCTTCGACAGGTCCACAGATACGCAGTATTTT. The chain carries TRBV5-1 and TRBJ2-3; the D gene is possibly TRBD1 (6 bases). The CDR3 sequence is 14 residues long. The germline V gene has CDR1 SGHRS and CDR2 YFSETQ. With 2 bases removed from V and 2 bases from J, the gap between germline ends came to 9 bases.

The rearrangement uses TRBV6-1 and TRBJ1-1, with D unresolved. V lost 3 bases to trimming and J lost 1 base, with 9 bases between them. The CDR3 contains 14 residues. Germline CDR1 MNHNS, CDR2 SASEGT. CDR3 region: CASSDYGENTEAFF. CDR3 nucleotides: TGTGCCAGCAGTGACTACGGGGAGAACACTGAAGCTTTCTTT.

A few counts support this clonotype. V and J are TRBV6-1 and TRBJ2-5, with D perhaps matching TRBD1 (6 bases). V gave up 2 bases and J gave up 5 bases, with 12 bases separating them. CDR3 length: 14 amino acids. Germline V CDR1 and CDR2: MNHNS, SASEGT. CDR3 DNA sequence: TGTGCCAGCAGTGAACTGCAGGGGCGCGAGACCCAGTACTTC. It yields the protein CASSELQGRETQYF.

Ten or more counts support this clonotype. The rearrangement links TRBV28 to TRBJ2-7, with 7 bases matching TRBD2. Germline V gene sequence: CDR1 MDHEN, CDR2 SYDVKM. This CDR3 spans 15 amino acids. The ends lost 5 bases at V and 7 bases at J; junction bases unmatched: 14. The CDR3 sequence: CASSPSSGRNGEQYF. Here the CDR3 DNA reads TGTGCCAGCAGTCCGTCCTCCGGGAGGAATGGAGAGCAGTACTTC. The full variable domain, rest sourced from reference TRBV28 and TRBJ2-7, is DVKVTQSSRYLVKRTGEKVFLECVQDMDHENMFWYRQDPGLGLRLIYFSYDVKMKEKGDIPEGYSVSREKKERFSLILESASTNQTSMYLCASSPSSGRNGEQYFGPGTRLTVT.

This clonotype was recorded many times. The chain uses TRBV20-1 and TRBJ2-1, with 8 bases fitting TRBD2. Germline lookup yields CDR1 DFQATT and CDR2 SNEGSKA (reference sequence). J gave up 7 bases and V 6 bases, and 11 bases lay outside the gene matches. The CDR3 is 14 amino acids. CDR3 amino acids: CSATPSGPRNEQFF. In nucleotides, the CDR3 is TGCAGTGCCACCCCTAGCGGGCCCAGGAATGAGCAGTTCTTC.

The sample holds many counts of this clonotype. This chain links TRBV11-1 with TRBJ1-1; 7 bases fit TRBD1. Trimming at V came to 4 bases and at J to 0 bases, leaving 17 bases not matched to a gene. The CDR3 loop spans 19 amino acids. Germline CDR1 is SGHAT and CDR2 is FQDESV (reference sequence). The CDR3 reads CASSSGGRGTRGMNTEAFF. In DNA, the CDR3 is TGTGCCAGCAGCTCAGGGGGTCGCGGGACCCGGGGGATGAACACTGAAGCTTTCTTT.

In its sample, this clonotype was seen many times. J is TRBJ2-1 and V is TRBV10-3, with 13 bases fitting TRBD2. The junction had 8 bases not matched to a gene; V was cut back by 6 bases and J by 0 bases. Germline V gives CDR1 ENHRY, CDR2 SYGVKD. The CDR3 is 18 residues long. The chain's CDR3 is CAISIGTSGEGSYNEQFF. CDR3 DNA sequence: TGTGCCATCAGCATCGGGACTAGCGGGGAGGGCTCCTACAATGAGCAGTTCTTC.

The chain carries TRBV18 and TRBJ2-1; D perhaps matches TRBD1 (6 bases). CDR3 length: 16 residues. V shed 2 bases and J shed 7 bases, with 18 bases lying between them. Germline CDR1 and CDR2: KGHSH and LQKENI. CDR3 in amino acids: CASSPGSGVRENEQFF. CDR3 sequence (DNA): TGTGCCAGCTCACCAGGTTCAGGGGTTCGTGAAAATGAGCAGTTCTTC.

A few counts support this clonotype. The chain carries TRBV6-1 and TRBJ2-1; TRBD2 aligns across 10 bases. Germline lookup yields CDR1 MNHNS and CDR2 SASEGT. Germline trimming cut 1 base from V and 8 bases from J; bases unmatched to any gene: 8. This CDR3 has 16 residues. CDR3 DNA sequence: TGTGCCAGCAGTGAAGGATCTAGCGGGAGTGCGGATGAGCAGTTCTTC. Translating gives CASSEGSSGSADEQFF.

Ten or more counts support this clonotype. The chain recombines TRBV19 with TRBJ2-1; D might be TRBD1 (9 bases). Germline V lookup: CDR1 LNHDA, CDR2 SQIVND (reference sequence). The CDR3 has 18 residues. V was cut by 5 bases and J by 5 bases, with 25 bases left in between. This CDR3 is CASSLRTGAGTRDNEQFF. CDR3 DNA: TGTGCCAGTAGTCTCCGGACAGGGGCCGGGACTAGAGACAATGAGCAGTTCTTC.

The chain uses TRBV5-8 and TRBJ2-1; 8 bases align to TRBD1. After removal of 10 bases from V and 4 bases from J, the junction contained 13 bases not matched to a gene. CDR1 is SGHTS and CDR2 is YDEGEE in the germline V gene. The CDR3 runs 15 residues. This chain's CDR3 is CAGPRGPSLYNEQFF. The CDR3 DNA reads TGTGCCGGGCCCAGGGGGCCATCCCTTTACAATGAGCAGTTCTTC.

This clonotype was recorded a few times. The V call is TRBV5-1, the J call TRBJ1-2; 8 bases match TRBD1. Germline V CDR1 and CDR2: SGHRS, YFSETQ. The CDR3 is 16 residues long. Losses at the gene ends were 2 bases for V and 3 bases for J; bases not matched to a gene: 9. The DNA of the CDR3 is TGCGCCAGCAGCTTACCTAGGGGGACAGGAGACTATGGCTACACCTTC. It translates to CASSLPRGTGDYGYTF.

This clonotype was found a few times. The chain couples TRBV5-1 to TRBJ2-7, with 11 bases fitting TRBD2. Germline values: CDR1 SGHRS, CDR2 YFSETQ. Germline trimming cut 0 bases from V and 4 bases from J; bases unmatched to any gene: 9. The CDR3 spans 17 residues. CDR3 sequence: CASSLEVAGGPKYEQYF. The CDR3 nucleotides are TGCGCCAGCAGCTTGGAAGTAGCGGGAGGGCCGAAATACGAGCAGTACTTC.

This clonotype was found a few times. One junction end disagrees with the germline gene, perhaps due to a read error. This rearrangement joins TRBV11-2 to TRBJ2-4; TRBD1 matches at 10 bases. The CDR3 loop spans 13 amino acids. CDR1 and CDR2 from the germline V gene are SGHAT and FQNNGV. CDR3 residues: CAGSLGQGDIQYF. The CDR3 DNA reads as TGTGCCGGCAGCTTAGGACAGGGGGACATTCAGTACTTC.

This clonotype was seen repeatedly, ten times or more. The chain joins TRBV28 to TRBJ2-2; D gene ambiguous. Deletions cut 8 bases from V and 4 bases from J, with 14 bases between. Looked up from germline, CDR1 is MDHEN and CDR2 is SYDVKM. The CDR3 has 14 amino acids. The CDR3 here is CASHSMGFTGELFF. As DNA, the CDR3 is TGTGCCAGCCACTCGATGGGGTTCACCGGGGAGCTGTTTTTT.

The sample holds many counts of this clonotype. The CDR3 nucleotides read TGTGCCAGCAGGCCCAGGGGGGATCAGCCCCAGCATTTT. Amino acid sequence: CASRPRGDQPQHF. V gene TRBV12-3 or TRBV12-4 combines with J gene TRBJ1-5; 7 nucleotides match TRBD1. Trimming at V came to 6 bases and at J to 5 bases, leaving 4 bases not matched to a gene. The CDR3 has 13 residues.

This clonotype appeared a few times. The chain carries TRBV3-1 and TRBJ1-6; D gene uncertain. Germline CDR1 LGHDT, CDR2 YNNKEL (reference sequence). The germline V and J ends were trimmed by 3 bases and 3 bases, with 12 bases remaining between them. The CDR3 contains 16 residues. Written as DNA, the CDR3 is TGTGCCAGCAGCCACGAACTGGTTAACTATAATTCACCCCTCCACTTT. Translating it yields CASSHELVNYNSPLHF.

The rearrangement links TRBV28 to TRBJ2-2; possible D gene TRBD1, 6 bases. The V gene's germline CDR1 is MDHEN and CDR2 SYDVKM. Trimming removed 3 bases from V and 3 bases from J, with 11 bases in between. The length of the CDR3 is 15 residues. The CDR3 reads CASSFPGADTGELFF. The DNA for the CDR3 is TGTGCCAGCAGTTTCCCAGGGGCGGACACCGGGGAGCTGTTTTTT. Full variable domain (missing parts from reference TRBV28 and TRBJ2-2): DVKVTQSSRYLVKRTGEKVFLECVQDMDHENMFWYRQDPGLGLRLIYFSYDVKMKEKGDIPEGYSVSREKKERFSLILESASTNQTSMYLCASSFPGADTGELFFGEGSRLTVL.

This clonotype was seen repeatedly, ten times or more. CDR3 nucleotide sequence: TGTGCTAGTGGCACCGGGACTAGCGCGTTCGGGGAGCAGTTCTTC. It codes for CASGTGTSAFGEQFF. This chain uses TRBV12-5 with TRBJ2-1; 10 bases align to TRBD2. Germline V gives CDR1 LGHNT, CDR2 FRNRAP. The CDR3 extends over 15 amino acids. With 6 bases clipped from V and 10 bases from J, the junction kept 12 bases outside the gene matches.

This clonotype has only a few counts. This chain links TRBV7-9 with TRBJ2-1, with TRBD1 matching 8 bases. The CDR3 has 20 amino acids. V lost 5 bases and J lost 0; bases outside the gene matches: 18. Germline CDR1 reads SEHNR; CDR2 reads FQNEAQ (reference sequence). The DNA of the CDR3 is TGTGCCAGCAGCCCCAGGGGCAGGGGGCTGAGGCAAGGCTCCTACAATGAGCAGTTCTTC. This encodes CASSPRGRGLRQGSYNEQFF. The variable domain in full, completed from reference TRBV7-9 and TRBJ2-1, reads DTGVSQNPRHKITKRGQNVTFRCDPISEHNRLYWYRQTLGQGPEFLTYFQNEAQLEKSRLLSDRFSAERPKGSFSTLEIQRTEQGDSAMYLCASSPRGRGLRQGSYNEQFFGPGTRLTVL.

The rearrangement uses TRBV2 and TRBJ2-3; D uncertain. The germline V gene has CDR1 SNHLY and CDR2 FYNNEI. The CDR3 length is 16 residues. The V gene lost 7 bases and the J gene lost 4 bases, with 21 bases spanning the gap. The CDR3 coding sequence is TGTGCCAGCACAATTCGTCCTAACGAAGTGGCAGATACGCAGTATTTT. Amino acids: CASTIRPNEVADTQYF.

This clonotype was seen at least ten times. The chain has TRBV28 and TRBJ2-7; 9 bases align to TRBD1. In germline, CDR1 is MDHEN, CDR2 SYDVKM. The length of the CDR3 is 15 residues. Germline trimming cut 2 bases from V and 4 bases from J; bases unmatched to any gene: 6. The CDR3 DNA follows: TGTGCCAGCAGTTTACCCCCTGGACAGGGGTACGAGCAGTACTTC. Translated: CASSLPPGQGYEQYF.

A note on this clonotype: Its ends do not fully match the called genes, so a read error is possible. This chain uses TRBV7-8 with TRBJ2-1, with D unclear. The CDR3 spans 13 residues. The germline CDR1 and CDR2 sequences are SGHVS and FQNEAQ. The CDR3, as DNA: TGTGCCAGCAGGGTGGGCTCCTACAATGGGCAGTTCTTC. This encodes CASRVGSYNGQFF.

This clonotype was counted between two and nine times. Since a much larger clone is just one base distant, this may be a read error. The CDR3 DNA is TGTGCCAGCAGCTTTCGACTAGCGGGAGACACCGGGGAGCTGTTTTTT. Translation gives CASSFRLAGDTGELFF. The gene calls are TRBV11-2 and TRBJ2-2, with 12 bases lining up with TRBD2. Germline CDR1 reads SGHAT; CDR2 reads FQNNGV. The CDR3 consists of 16 residues. V lost 3 bases to trimming and J lost 3 bases; unmatched junction nucleotides: 2.

At least ten counts were recorded for this clonotype. The V and J genes are TRBV30 and TRBJ2-1, with D maybe TRBD1 (6 bases). This CDR3 has 14 residues. The V end lost 0 bases, the J end lost 1 base, and 7 bases lay between the germline ends. The germline V gene has CDR1 GTSNPN and CDR2 SVGIG (reference sequence). This CDR3 is CAWSVGGSYNEQFF. In nucleotides, the CDR3 is TGTGCCTGGAGTGTAGGGGGATCCTACAATGAGCAGTTCTTC.